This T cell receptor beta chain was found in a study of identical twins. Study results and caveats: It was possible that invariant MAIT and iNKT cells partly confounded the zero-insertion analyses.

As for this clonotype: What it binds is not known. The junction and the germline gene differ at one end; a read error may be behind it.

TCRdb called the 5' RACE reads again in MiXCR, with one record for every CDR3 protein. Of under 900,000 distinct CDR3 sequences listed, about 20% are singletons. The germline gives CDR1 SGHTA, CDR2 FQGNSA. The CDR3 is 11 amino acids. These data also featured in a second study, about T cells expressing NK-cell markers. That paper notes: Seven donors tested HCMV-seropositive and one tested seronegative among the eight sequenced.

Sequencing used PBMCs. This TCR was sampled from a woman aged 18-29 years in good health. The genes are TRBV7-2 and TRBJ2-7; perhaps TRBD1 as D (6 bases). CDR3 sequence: CASRERVLGAF. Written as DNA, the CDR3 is TGTGCCAGCAGGGAACGAGTCCTGGGGGCCTTC.